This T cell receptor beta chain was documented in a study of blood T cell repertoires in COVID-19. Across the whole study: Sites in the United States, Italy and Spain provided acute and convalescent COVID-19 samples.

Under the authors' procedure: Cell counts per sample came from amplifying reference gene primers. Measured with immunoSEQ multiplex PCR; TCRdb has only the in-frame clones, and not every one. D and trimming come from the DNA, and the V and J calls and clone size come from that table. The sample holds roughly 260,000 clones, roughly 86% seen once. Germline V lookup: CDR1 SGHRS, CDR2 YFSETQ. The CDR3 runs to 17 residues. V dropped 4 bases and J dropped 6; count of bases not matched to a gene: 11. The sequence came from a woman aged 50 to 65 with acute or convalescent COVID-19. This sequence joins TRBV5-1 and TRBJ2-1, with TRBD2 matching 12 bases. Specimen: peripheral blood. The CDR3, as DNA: TGCGCCAGCAGCAAACGCACGACTAGCGGGAGCACCAATGAGCAGTTCTTC. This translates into CASSKRTTSGSTNEQFF. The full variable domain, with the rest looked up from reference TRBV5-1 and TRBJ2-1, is KAGVTQTPRYLIKTRGQQVTLSCSPISGHRSVSWYQQTPGQGLQFLFEYFSETQRNKGNFPGRFSGRQFSNSRSEMNVSTLELGDSALYLCASSKRTTSGSTNEQFFGPGTRLTVL.